One sample yielded the 20 T cell receptor beta chains listed below, sequenced in a study of blood T cell repertoires in COVID-19. Assay: immunoSEQ multiplex PCR; the TCRdb copy retains only in-frame clones and omits some. The table shows around 130,000 clones, with about 86% occurring only once. The source material was PBMCs or T cells enriched from blood (not recorded which). The source of these receptors is a man between 35 and 55 years old with acute COVID-19.

This clone showed up just a few times. The V call is TRBV25-1, the J call TRBJ2-1; the match to TRBD1 covers 7 bases. V shed 6 bases and J 11 bases; nucleotides not matched to a gene: 10. The CDR3 consists of 13 residues. CDR1 is MGHDK, CDR2 SYGVNS, per germline. The CDR3 nucleotides are TGTGCCAGCAGCGGCCCGTCCAGGGGGAAGCAGTTCTTC. This translates into CASSGPSRGKQFF.

There are a few counts of this clone. The chain is built from TRBV27 and TRBJ2-7; TRBD2 might be the D (6 bases). Trimming removed 2 bases from V and 4 bases from J, with 15 bases in between. CDR1 and CDR2 (germline): MNHEY, SMNVEV (reference sequence). This CDR3 contains 15 residues. CDR3: CASSLSYRGIYEQYF. The DNA of the CDR3 is TGTGCCAGCAGTTTAAGCTATCGGGGGATTTACGAGCAGTACTTC.

The CDR3 loop reads CASSVAAGKEGTQYF. CDR3 sequence (DNA): TGTGCCAGCAGCGTAGCAGCGGGGAAAGAAGGGACCCAGTACTTC. The gene calls are TRBV9 and TRBJ2-5; 7 bases are a match to TRBD2. The CDR3 consists of 15 residues. The germline V gene has CDR1 SGDLS and CDR2 YYNGEE. After removal of 0 bases from V and 7 bases from J, the junction contained 9 bases not matched to a gene.

The rearrangement links TRBV24-1 to TRBJ1-2; 8 bases are shared with TRBD1. Germline CDR1 KGHDR, CDR2 SFDVKD. V gave up 3 bases and J gave up 4 bases; unmatched junction bases: 9. This CDR3 region has 16 residues. CDR3 sequence: CATSDQGTGPFYGYTF. CDR3 nucleotides: TGTGCCACCAGTGATCAGGGGACAGGTCCGTTCTATGGCTACACCTTC.

V usage is TRBV30 and J usage is TRBJ2-5; weak D call: TRBD2 (7 bases). In germline, CDR1 is GTSNPN, CDR2 SVGIG (reference sequence). The V and J ends lost 0 bases and 4 bases respectively, with 15 bases between them. CDR3 length equals 15 residues. CDR3 sequence reads: CAWSVGTSGGETQYF. As DNA, the CDR3 is TGTGCCTGGAGTGTAGGGACATCGGGGGGAGAGACCCAGTACTTC.

The chain joins TRBV6-1 to TRBJ1-6; 7 bases align to TRBD1. The CDR3 contains 17 residues. Trimming removed 4 bases from V and 6 bases from J; junction bases left unmatched: 12. Germline V lookup: CDR1 MNHNS, CDR2 SASEGT. The CDR3 DNA sequence: TGTGCCAGCAGTGTACAGGGGAGGCAAGTTGGTAATTCACCCCTCCACTTT. This gives the protein CASSVQGRQVGNSPLHF.

V and J are TRBV28 and TRBJ1-2; 8 bases agree with TRBD1. CDR3 length: 13 residues. CDR1 is MDHEN, CDR2 SYDVKM, per germline. The V and J ends lost 6 bases and 8 bases, in that order; junction bases with no gene match: 8. The CDR3 loop reads CASRETGGEGYTF. CDR3 in DNA: TGTGCCAGCAGGGAAACAGGGGGGGAGGGCTACACCTTC.

V is TRBV11-3 and J is TRBJ2-2, with 8 bases aligning to TRBD1. CDR1 is SGHNT, CDR2 YENEEA, per germline. The junction had 6 bases not matched to a gene; V was cut back by 2 bases and J by 1 base. The CDR3 consists of 17 residues. CDR3 DNA sequence: TGTGCCAGCAGCTTATCCCACGGGACAGGGAACACCGGGGAGCTGTTTTTT. It specifies CASSLSHGTGNTGELFF.

This chain uses TRBV5-6 with TRBJ2-1; weak D call: TRBD2 (5 bases). The CDR3 loop spans 15 amino acids. Germline V CDR1 and CDR2: SGHDT, YYEEEE. Trimming removed 0 bases from V and 10 bases from J, with 17 bases in between. CDR3 loop: CASSLVHSGMAEQFF. The CDR3 DNA reads TGTGCCAGCAGCTTGGTCCACAGCGGTATGGCCGAGCAGTTCTTC.

This chain links TRBV11-1 with TRBJ2-7; 7 nucleotides match TRBD2. CDR3 length: 15 amino acids. V lost 2 bases, J lost 4 bases, and 8 bases stayed unmatched. Germline CDR1 and CDR2: SGHAT and FQDESV (reference sequence). CDR3 sequence reads: CASSLKGLDAYEQYF. For the CDR3, the DNA is TGTGCCAGCAGCTTAAAAGGACTAGATGCGTACGAGCAGTACTTC.

The genes are TRBV10-3 and TRBJ2-1, with D uncertain. V gave up 0 bases and J gave up 12 bases, with 6 bases separating them. The CDR3 loop spans 11 amino acids. Germline CDR1 is ENHRY and CDR2 is SYGVKD. The CDR3 region has the DNA TGTGCCATCAGTGAGTCGGCCGCGCAGTTCTTC. Translation: CAISESAAQFF.

The chain joins TRBV7-2 to TRBJ2-5; 9 nucleotides match TRBD2. There are 14 residues in the CDR3. CDR1 and CDR2 from the germline V gene are SGHTA and FQGNSA. After removal of 7 bases from V and 4 bases from J, the junction contained 7 bases not matched to a gene. This chain's CDR3 is CASTFSGSLETQYF. CDR3 DNA sequence: TGTGCCAGCACCTTTAGCGGGAGTCTAGAGACCCAGTACTTC.

The chain joins TRBV28 to TRBJ2-2; 7 positions match TRBD2. Germline V gene lookup returns CDR1 MDHEN and CDR2 SYDVKM. With V trimmed by 7 bases and J by 1 base, 3 bases remained unmatched. The CDR3 runs to 14 residues. The CDR3 DNA reads as TGTGCCAGCACGGCGGGAGAGAACACCGGGGAGCTGTTTTTT. Its protein product is CASTAGENTGELFF.

This sequence joins TRBV7-3 and TRBJ1-6, with unresolved D. Trimming shortened V by 3 bases and J by 5 bases, and 11 bases separated the two germline ends. Germline lookup yields CDR1 SGHTA and CDR2 FQGTGA. The CDR3 consists of 15 residues. The CDR3 DNA is TGTGCCAGCAGCTTCCACTCGAGGAATAATTCACCCCTCCACTTT. Encoded protein: CASSFHSRNNSPLHF. The full variable domain, completed using reference TRBV7-3 and TRBJ1-6, is GAGVSQTPSNKVTEKGKYVELRCDPISGHTALYWYRQSLGQGPEFLIYFQGTGAADDSGLPNDRFFAVRPEGSVSTLKIQRTERGDSAVYLCASSFHSRNNSPLHFGNGTRLTVT.

The chain recombines TRBV28 with TRBJ1-2, with D maybe TRBD1 (6 bases). Trimming took 5 bases from V and 6 from J, leaving 13 bases between them. The CDR3 length is 13 residues. The germline CDR1 and CDR2 sequences are MDHEN and SYDVKM. The CDR3 loop reads CASSPPGADGYTF. As DNA, the CDR3 is TGTGCCAGCAGTCCCCCAGGGGCGGATGGCTACACCTTC.

The rearrangement uses TRBV29-1 and TRBJ2-2; D is perhaps TRBD1 (5 bases). V lost 4 bases to trimming and J lost 3 bases, with 12 bases between them. CDR3 length: 14 amino acids. Germline CDR1 and CDR2: SQVTM and ANQGSEA. CDR3 region: CSVVWGVDTGELFF. The CDR3 DNA sequence: TGCAGCGTTGTATGGGGCGTCGACACCGGGGAGCTGTTTTTT.

The chain employs TRBV7-9 and TRBJ1-4; D call uncertain. This CDR3 spans 14 amino acids. The germline V and J ends were trimmed by 0 bases and 7 bases, with 9 bases remaining between them. Germline CDR1 and CDR2: SEHNR and FQNEAQ (reference sequence). CDR3 bases: TGTGCCAGCAGCTTAGCGCAATCGGTTGAAAAACTGTTTTTT. Translated, it gives CASSLAQSVEKLFF.

The J gene is TRBJ1-3, the V gene TRBV28; tentative D call: TRBD1 (5 bases). V lost 5 bases to trimming and J lost 0 bases, with 11 bases between them. The germline gives CDR1 MDHEN, CDR2 SYDVKM. The CDR3 extends over 15 amino acids. The CDR3, as DNA: TGTGCCAGCAGTGCGGGGCTAAGCTCTGGAAACACCATATATTTT. This sequence encodes CASSAGLSSGNTIYF.

The V call is TRBV7-3, the J call TRBJ1-1; the D gene is possibly TRBD1 (5 bases). The germline gives CDR1 SGHTA, CDR2 FQGTGA. Trimming cost V 5 bases and J 1 base, with 17 bases left between them. The CDR3 covers 16 residues. The CDR3 DNA reads TGTGCCAGCAGCCTAATAGGGGCAGGGTCGAACACTGAAGCTTTCTTT. Its translation: CASSLIGAGSNTEAFF.

The rearrangement joins TRBV5-1 to TRBJ1-5; weak D call: TRBD1 (6 bases). Germline V CDR1 and CDR2: SGHRS, YFSETQ. The CDR3 length is 15 residues. V gave up 2 bases and J gave up 7 bases, with 16 bases separating them. The CDR3 DNA sequence: TGCGCCAGCAGCTTAAGCGGAGGGGGAGGGCAGCCCCAGCATTTT. Encoded protein: CASSLSGGGGQPQHF.